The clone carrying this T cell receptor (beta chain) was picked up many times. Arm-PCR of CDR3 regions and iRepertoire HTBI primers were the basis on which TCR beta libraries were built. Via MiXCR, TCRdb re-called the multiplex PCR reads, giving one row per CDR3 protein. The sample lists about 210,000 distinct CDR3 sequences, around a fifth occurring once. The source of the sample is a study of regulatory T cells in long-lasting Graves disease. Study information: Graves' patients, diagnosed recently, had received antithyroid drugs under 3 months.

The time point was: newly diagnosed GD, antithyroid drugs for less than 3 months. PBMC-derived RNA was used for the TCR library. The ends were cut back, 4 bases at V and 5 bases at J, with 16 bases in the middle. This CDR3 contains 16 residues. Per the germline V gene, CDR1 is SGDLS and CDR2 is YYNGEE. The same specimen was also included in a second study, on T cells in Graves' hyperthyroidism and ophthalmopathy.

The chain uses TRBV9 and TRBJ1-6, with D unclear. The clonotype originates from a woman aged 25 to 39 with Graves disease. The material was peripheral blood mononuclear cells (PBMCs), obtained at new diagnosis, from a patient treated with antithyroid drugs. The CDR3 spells CASSYGQWLNNSPLHF. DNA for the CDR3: TGTGCCAGCAGCTATGGTCAATGGCTGAATAATTCACCCCTCCACTTT.